This TCR beta chain was identified during a study of response to subunit inactivated influenza vaccine. Findings of the study overall: Authors proposed each seasonal influenza vaccination draws in few new T cells.

V lost 5 bases, J lost 4 bases, and 4 bases stayed unmatched. The CDR3 contains 14 residues. Germline V gives CDR1 DFQATT, CDR2 SNEGSKA (reference sequence). One entry per CDR3 protein results from TCRdb running MiXCR on the RT-PCR reads. The table shows fewer than 650,000 distinct CDR3 sequences, with 13% occurring only once. This clonotype was detected only a few times. Its antigen is still unknown. This rearrangement joins TRBV20-1 to TRBJ2-1, with 11 bases aligning to TRBD2. Sequences were derived from PBMCs from blood, sampled about 40 days after vaccination. The receptor was isolated from a man aged 50-59 years who received an inactivated influenza vaccine. The CDR3 region has the DNA TGCAGTGCTTTAGCGGGAGGGCGATACAATGAGCAGTTCTTC. This gives the protein CSALAGGRYNEQFF.